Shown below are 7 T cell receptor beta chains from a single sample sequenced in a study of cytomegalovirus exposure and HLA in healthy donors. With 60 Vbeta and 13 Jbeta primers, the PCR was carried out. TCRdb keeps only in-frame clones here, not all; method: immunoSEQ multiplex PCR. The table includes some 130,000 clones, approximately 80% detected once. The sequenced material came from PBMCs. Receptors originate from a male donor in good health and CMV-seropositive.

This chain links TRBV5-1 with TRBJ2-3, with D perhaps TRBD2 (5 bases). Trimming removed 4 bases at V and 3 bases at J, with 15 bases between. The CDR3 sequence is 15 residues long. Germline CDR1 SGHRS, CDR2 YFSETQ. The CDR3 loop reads CASSIAEGLTDTQYF. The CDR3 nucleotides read TGCGCCAGCAGCATAGCCGAGGGTCTGACAGATACGCAGTATTTT.

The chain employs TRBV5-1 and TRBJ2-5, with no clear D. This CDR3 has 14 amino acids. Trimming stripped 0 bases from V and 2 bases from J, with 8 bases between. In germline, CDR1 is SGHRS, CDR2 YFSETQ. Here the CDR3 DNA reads TGCGCCAGCAGCTTGGCCACACCGCAAGAGACCCAGTACTTC. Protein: CASSLATPQETQYF. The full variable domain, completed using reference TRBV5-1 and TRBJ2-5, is KAGVTQTPRYLIKTRGQQVTLSCSPISGHRSVSWYQQTPGQGLQFLFEYFSETQRNKGNFPGRFSGRQFSNSRSEMNVSTLELGDSALYLCASSLATPQETQYFGPGTRLLVL.

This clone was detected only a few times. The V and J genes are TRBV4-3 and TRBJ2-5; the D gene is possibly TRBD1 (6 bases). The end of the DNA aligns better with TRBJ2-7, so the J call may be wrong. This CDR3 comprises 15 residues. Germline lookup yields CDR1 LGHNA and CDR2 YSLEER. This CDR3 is CASSQLTGTGYEQYF. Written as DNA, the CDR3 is TGCGCCAGCAGCCAACTTACAGGGACCGGGTACGAGCAGTACTTC.

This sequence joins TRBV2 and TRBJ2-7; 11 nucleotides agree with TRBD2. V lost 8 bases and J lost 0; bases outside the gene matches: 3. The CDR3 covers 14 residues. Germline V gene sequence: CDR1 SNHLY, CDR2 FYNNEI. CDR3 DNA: TGTGCCAGCCAGGGACTAGCGGACTCCTACGAGCAGTACTTC. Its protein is CASQGLADSYEQYF.

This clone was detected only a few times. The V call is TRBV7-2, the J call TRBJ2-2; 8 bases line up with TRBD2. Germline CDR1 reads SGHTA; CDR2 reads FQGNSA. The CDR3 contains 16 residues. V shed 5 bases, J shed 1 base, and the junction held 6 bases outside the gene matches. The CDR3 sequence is CASSRRGLGNTGELFF. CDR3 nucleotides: TGTGCCAGCAGCCGACGGGGACTAGGGAACACCGGGGAGCTGTTTTTT.

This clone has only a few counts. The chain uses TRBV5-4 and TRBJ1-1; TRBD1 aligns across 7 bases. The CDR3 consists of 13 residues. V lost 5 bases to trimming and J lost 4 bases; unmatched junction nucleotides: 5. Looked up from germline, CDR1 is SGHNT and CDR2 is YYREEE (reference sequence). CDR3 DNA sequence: TGTGCCAGCAGGCCGAGGGGGCGCACTGAAGCTTTCTTT. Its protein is CASRPRGRTEAFF.

Here the CDR3 reads CASSQGLAETYEQYF. For the CDR3, the DNA is TGCGCCAGCAGCCAAGGACTAGCGGAAACCTACGAGCAGTACTTC. The V gene is TRBV5-1, the J gene TRBJ2-7; TRBD2 agrees at 10 bases. CDR3 length: 15 residues. Trimming removed 4 bases from V and 2 bases from J; junction bases left unmatched: 6. The germline V gene encodes CDR1 SGHRS and CDR2 YFSETQ.